These T cell receptor beta chains were read from a single sample in a study of shared clonotypes between healthy human individuals. Produced via immunoSEQ multiplex PCR; TCRdb's table is partial and in-frame only. The table shows about 2.3 million clones, with around 93% occurring only once. Sequencing used naive CD4+ T cells from PBMCs. These receptor sequences come from a man younger than 35 in good health. Some clones in this sample may be carry-over from other donors' samples. The CDR3 runs from the conserved cysteine through the conserved F or W. The order of the fields is J gene, D gene, V gene, clone size, CDR3 DNA, CDR3 protein. D genes are given only for firm matches. Some rows mark clone size as missing; the rest say once, few, many or name a class of expanded clone.

TRBJ1-2 | TRBD1 | TRBV5-1 | - | TGCGCCAGCAGCTTGGGGGACAGAGACTTCTATGGCTACACCTTC | CASSLGDRDFYGYTF
TRBJ1-3 | - | TRBV6-5 | - | TGTGCCAGCACCCGATCCACGATCTCTGGAAACACCATATATTTT | CASTRSTISGNTIYF
TRBJ1-1 | TRBD1 | TRBV28 | - | TGTGCCAGCGGGACAGGGGGTCGTACTGAAGCTTTCTTT | CASGTGGRTEAFF
TRBJ2-2 | - | TRBV11-3 | - | TGTGCCAGCAGCTTAGATGGGGACACCGGGGAGCTGTTTTTT | CASSLDGDTGELFF
TRBJ2-4 | TRBD2 | TRBV9 | - | TGTGCCAGCAGCGCGAGGGCGGGAGAGATTGGGGCCAAAAACATTCAGTACTTC | CASSARAGEIGAKNIQYF
TRBJ2-3 | - | TRBV30 | - | TGTGCCTGGAGCACAGGGCCAGATACGCAGTATTTT | CAWSTGPDTQYF
TRBJ2-1 | - | TRBV29-1 | - | TGCAGCGTTGAAGAGGGGCGGGCGAGCTCCTACAATGAGCAGTTCTTC | CSVEEGRASSYNEQFF
TRBJ1-2 | - | TRBV7-8 | - | TGTGCCAGCAGCTTAGTTCAGGGCGGCTATGGCTACACCTTC | CASSLVQGGYGYTF
TRBJ1-2 | - | TRBV5-8 | - | TGTGCCAGCAGCCCCGGGTACAGGGACGATGGCTACACCTTC | CASSPGYRDDGYTF
TRBJ1-2 | TRBD1 | TRBV5-1 | once | TGCGCCAGCAGGGAACCCGGACAGGGGGGAGGCTACACCTTC | CASREPGQGGGYTF
TRBJ2-5 | TRBD1 | TRBV28 | - | TGTGCCAGCTCTCGGACAGGGGGGACCCAGTACTTC | CASSRTGGTQYF
TRBJ2-3 | TRBD2 | TRBV6-1 | - | TGTGCCAGCAGTGATGGGCCTAGCGGGATCCCAGATACGCAGTATTTT | CASSDGPSGIPDTQYF
TRBJ2-7 | TRBD1 | TRBV30 | - | TGTGCCTGGGACGGGACAGGGGGCTACGAGCAGTACTTC | CAWDGTGGYEQYF
TRBJ1-4 | - | TRBV19 | - | TGTGCCAGTAGTGGGACGAGGGGTTTTAATGAAAAACTGTTTTTT | CASSGTRGFNEKLFF
TRBJ1-5 | TRBD1 | TRBV6-1 | - | TGTGCCAGCGGAAGACAGGGGGATCAGCCCCAGCATTTT | CASGRQGDQPQHF
TRBJ2-7 | - | TRBV10-2 | once | TGCGCCAGCAGTGCGGGACTCCTCGAGCAGTACTTC | CASSAGLLEQYF
TRBJ2-3 | - | TRBV6-6 | - | TGTGCCAGCAGACAGGGACTCATTAGCACAGATACGCAGTATTTT | CASRQGLISTDTQYF
TRBJ2-7 | - | TRBV30 | - | TGTGCCTGGAGTGGAGGCGGGACAAGTTACGAGCAGTACTTC | CAWSGGGTSYEQYF
TRBJ1-4 | - | TRBV25-1 | - | TGTGCCAGCAGTGAATCATGGGGAGGACATGAAAAACTGTTTTTT | CASSESWGGHEKLFF
TRBJ2-1 | TRBD2 | TRBV5-1 | - | TGCGCCAGCAGCTCGGAGACTAGCGGGGACTACAATGAGCAGTTCTTC | CASSSETSGDYNEQFF
TRBJ1-1 | - | TRBV2 | - | TGTGCCAGCAGTAAGGGGGGGAGGGAAAATGAAGCTTTCTTT | CASSKGGRENEAFF
TRBJ2-1 | - | TRBV5-4 | - | TGTGCCAGCAGCCCGGGGGCTGGCAATGAGCAGTTCTTC | CASSPGAGNEQFF
TRBJ2-7 | - | TRBV25-1 | once | TGTGCCAGCAACGACCTAATAAAGAACGAGCAGTACTTC | CASNDLIKNEQYF
TRBJ2-1 | TRBD1 | TRBV18 | - | TGTGCCAGCTCACCAAACTGGACAGGGTTCCCTTACAATGAGCAGTTCTTC | CASSPNWTGFPYNEQFF
TRBJ1-1 | - | TRBV10-3 | - | TGTGCCACTGCGGACACTCTTAGCGGGAACACTGAAGCTTTCTTT | CATADTLSGNTEAFF
TRBJ1-1 | - | TRBV7-9 | - | TGTGCCAGCAGCCCCCTTAGTTTTAACACTGAAGCTTTCTTT | CASSPLSFNTEAFF
TRBJ1-2 | TRBD1 | TRBV27 | - | TGTGCCAGCGGAAGGCCCGGGACAGGGGTAGCTGGCTACACCTTC | CASGRPGTGVAGYTF
TRBJ1-3 | - | TRBV7-4 | - | TGTGCCAGCAGCTTAGCCCGGGGGTCTGGAAACACCATATATTTT | CASSLARGSGNTIYF
TRBJ2-2 | - | TRBV30 | - | TGTGCCTGGAGTCTCCAGAAGGCGAACACCGGGGAGCTGTTTTTT | CAWSLQKANTGELFF
TRBJ2-3 | TRBD2 | TRBV28 | - | TGTGCCAGCGGCTCGGGACTAGCGGGCACAGATACGCAGTATTTT | CASGSGLAGTDTQYF
TRBJ2-3 | TRBD2 | TRBV28 | - | TGTGCCAGCAGTACTACTAGCGGGGGGGCGGTAGATACGCAGTATTTT | CASSTTSGGAVDTQYF
TRBJ1-2 | - | TRBV19 | - | TGTGCCAGTAGTCTAAACCGGGGGCTGGCGAGGGGCTACACCTTC | CASSLNRGLARGYTF
TRBJ2-3 | TRBD1 | TRBV6-1 | - | TGTGCCAGCAAGCTACAGGGGCGCGGCACAGATACGCAGTATTTT | CASKLQGRGTDTQYF
TRBJ2-2 | TRBD1 | TRBV5-4 | - | TGTGCCTCCAGGGAAGGCCCCGGTGGACAGGGGACCGGGGAGCTGTTTTTT | CASREGPGGQGTGELFF
TRBJ2-5 | TRBD1 | TRBV9 | - | TGTGCCAGCAGCACAGGGGGGGGACAGGGAGGATCGGAGACCCAGTACTTC | CASSTGGGQGGSETQYF
TRBJ2-5 | - | TRBV29-1 | - | TGCAGCGTCGGGGATAGGACAGAGACCCAGTACTTC | CSVGDRTETQYF
TRBJ1-5 | - | TRBV6-1 | - | TGTGCCAGCAGTGTCAGCGGGTCGCATCAGCCCCAGCATTTT | CASSVSGSHQPQHF
TRBJ2-5 | - | TRBV6-1 | - | TGTGCCAGCAGTGACCCAGGGGATGTTAGAGAGACCCAGTACTTC | CASSDPGDVRETQYF
TRBJ2-1 | TRBD1 | TRBV29-1 | once | TGCAGCGTTGAAGCATGGGACAGTAGCTCCTACAATGAGCAGTTCTTC | CSVEAWDSSSYNEQFF
TRBJ1-3 | - | TRBV11-2 | - | TGTGCCAGCAGCCAAATGACAGGCCGCTCTGGAAACACCATATATTTT | CASSQMTGRSGNTIYF